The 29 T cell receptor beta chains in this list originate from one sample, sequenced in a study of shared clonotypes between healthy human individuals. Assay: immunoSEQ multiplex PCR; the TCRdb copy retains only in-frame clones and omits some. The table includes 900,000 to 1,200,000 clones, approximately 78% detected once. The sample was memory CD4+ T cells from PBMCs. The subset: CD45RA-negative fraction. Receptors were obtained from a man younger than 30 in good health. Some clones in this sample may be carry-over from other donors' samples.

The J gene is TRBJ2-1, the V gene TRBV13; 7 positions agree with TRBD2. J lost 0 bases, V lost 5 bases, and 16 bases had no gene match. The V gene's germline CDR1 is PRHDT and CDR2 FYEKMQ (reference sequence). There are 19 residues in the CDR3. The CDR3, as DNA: TGTGCCAGCAGCCAGATAGGTAGGTCTAGCGGTCGCTCCTACAATGAGCAGTTCTTC. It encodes CASSQIGRSSGRSYNEQFF.

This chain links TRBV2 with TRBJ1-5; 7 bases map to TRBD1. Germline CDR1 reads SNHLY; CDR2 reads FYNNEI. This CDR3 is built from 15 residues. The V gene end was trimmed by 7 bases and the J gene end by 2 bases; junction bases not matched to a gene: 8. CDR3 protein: CASTGQDGGNQPQHF. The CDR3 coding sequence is TGTGCCAGCACCGGACAGGATGGGGGCAATCAGCCCCAGCATTTT.

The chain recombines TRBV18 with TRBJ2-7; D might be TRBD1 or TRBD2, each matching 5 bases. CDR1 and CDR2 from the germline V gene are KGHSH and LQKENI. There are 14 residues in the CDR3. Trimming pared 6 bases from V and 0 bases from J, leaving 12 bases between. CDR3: CASSAGTRSYEQYF. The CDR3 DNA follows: TGTGCCAGCTCGGCCGGGACCCGCTCCTACGAGCAGTACTTC.

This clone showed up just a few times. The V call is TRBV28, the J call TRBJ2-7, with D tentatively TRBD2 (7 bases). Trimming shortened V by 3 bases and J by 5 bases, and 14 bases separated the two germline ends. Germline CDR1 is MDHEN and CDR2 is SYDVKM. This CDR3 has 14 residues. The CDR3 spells CASSLGGALNEQYF. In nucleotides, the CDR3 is TGTGCCAGCAGTTTGGGGGGGGCGCTAAACGAGCAGTACTTC.

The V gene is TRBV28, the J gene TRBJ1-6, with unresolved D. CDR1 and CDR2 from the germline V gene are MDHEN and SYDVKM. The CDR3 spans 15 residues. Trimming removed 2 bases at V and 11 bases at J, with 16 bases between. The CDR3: CASSLLSRASAPLHF. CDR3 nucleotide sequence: TGTGCCAGCAGTTTACTCTCGAGGGCTTCGGCACCCCTCCACTTT.

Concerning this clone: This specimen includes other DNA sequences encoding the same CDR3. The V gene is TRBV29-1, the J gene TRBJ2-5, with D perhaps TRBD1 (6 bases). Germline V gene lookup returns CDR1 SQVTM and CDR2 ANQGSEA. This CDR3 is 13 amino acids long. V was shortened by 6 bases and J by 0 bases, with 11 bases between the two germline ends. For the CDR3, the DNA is TGCAGCGTCGTCGGACAGTACCAAGAGACCCAGTACTTC. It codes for CSVVGQYQETQYF.

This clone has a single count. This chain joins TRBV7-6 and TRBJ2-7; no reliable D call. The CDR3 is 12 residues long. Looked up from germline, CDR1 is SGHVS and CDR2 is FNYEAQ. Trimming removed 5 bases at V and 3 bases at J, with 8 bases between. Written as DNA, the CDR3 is TGTGCCAGCAGCCCCTCGTTCTACGAGCAGTACTTC. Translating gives CASSPSFYEQYF.

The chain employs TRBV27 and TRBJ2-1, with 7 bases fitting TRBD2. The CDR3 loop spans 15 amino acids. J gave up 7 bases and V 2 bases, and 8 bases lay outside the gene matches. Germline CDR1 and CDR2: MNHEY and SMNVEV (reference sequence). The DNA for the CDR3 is TGTGCCAGCAGTTTAAGGCGGGAGTTAGGAAATGAGCAGTTCTTC. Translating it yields CASSLRRELGNEQFF.

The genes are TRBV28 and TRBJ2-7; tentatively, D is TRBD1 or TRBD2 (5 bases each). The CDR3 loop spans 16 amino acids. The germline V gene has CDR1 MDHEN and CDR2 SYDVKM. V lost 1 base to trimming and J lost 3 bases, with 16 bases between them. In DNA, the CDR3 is TGTGCCAGCAGTTTATTGCCGGGGCAGGGCATCTACGAGCAGTACTTC. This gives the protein CASSLLPGQGIYEQYF.

The CDR3 DNA reads as TGTGCCAGCAGCTCTTCCACCGGACAGGGGGCTCCCTATGGCTACACCTTC. This encodes CASSSSTGQGAPYGYTF. This chain uses TRBV5-4 with TRBJ1-2, with 11 bases that match TRBD1. V dropped 3 bases and J dropped 4; count of bases not matched to a gene: 11. This CDR3 spans 17 amino acids. Germline V gene sequence: CDR1 SGHNT, CDR2 YYREEE (reference sequence).

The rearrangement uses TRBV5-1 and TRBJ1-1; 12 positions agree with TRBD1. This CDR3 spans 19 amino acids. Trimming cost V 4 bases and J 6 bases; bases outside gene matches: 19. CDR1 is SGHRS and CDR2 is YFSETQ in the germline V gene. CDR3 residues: CASSARDRGRGSAEAEAFF. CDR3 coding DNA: TGCGCCAGCAGCGCCCGGGACAGGGGGCGAGGTTCGGCGGAGGCTGAAGCTTTCTTT.

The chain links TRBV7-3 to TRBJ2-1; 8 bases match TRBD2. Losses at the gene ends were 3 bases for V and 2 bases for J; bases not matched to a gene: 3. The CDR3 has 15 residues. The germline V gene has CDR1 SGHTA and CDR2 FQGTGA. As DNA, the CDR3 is TGTGCCAGCAGCTTTAGCGGGGCCACCTACAATGAGCAGTTCTTC. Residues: CASSFSGATYNEQFF.

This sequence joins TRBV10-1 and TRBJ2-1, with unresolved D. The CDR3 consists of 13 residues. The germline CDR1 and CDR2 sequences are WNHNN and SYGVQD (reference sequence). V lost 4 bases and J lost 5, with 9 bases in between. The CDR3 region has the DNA TGCGCCAGCAGTGGGGCTGGAAACAATGAGCAGTTCTTC. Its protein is CASSGAGNNEQFF.

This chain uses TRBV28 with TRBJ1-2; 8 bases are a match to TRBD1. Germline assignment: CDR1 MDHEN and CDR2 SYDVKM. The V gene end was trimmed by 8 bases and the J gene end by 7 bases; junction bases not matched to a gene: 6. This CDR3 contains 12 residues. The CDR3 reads CASGGTGSGYTF. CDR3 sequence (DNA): TGTGCCAGCGGAGGGACAGGTAGTGGCTACACCTTC.

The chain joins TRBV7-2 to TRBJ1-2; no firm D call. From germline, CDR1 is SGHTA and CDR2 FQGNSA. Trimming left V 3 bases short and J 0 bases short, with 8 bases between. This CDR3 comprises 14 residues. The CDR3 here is CASSLSLANYGYTF. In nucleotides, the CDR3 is TGTGCCAGCAGCTTGTCACTAGCTAACTATGGCTACACCTTC.

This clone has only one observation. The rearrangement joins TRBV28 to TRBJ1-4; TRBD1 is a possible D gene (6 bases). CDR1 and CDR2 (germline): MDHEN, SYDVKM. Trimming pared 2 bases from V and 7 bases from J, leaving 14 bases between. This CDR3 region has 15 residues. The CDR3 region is CASSLVSGGSEKLFF. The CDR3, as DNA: TGTGCCAGCAGTTTAGTGTCGGGGGGCTCTGAAAAACTGTTTTTT.

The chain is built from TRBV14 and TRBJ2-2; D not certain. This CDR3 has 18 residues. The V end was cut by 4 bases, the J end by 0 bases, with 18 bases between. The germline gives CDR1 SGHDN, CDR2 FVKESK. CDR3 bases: TGTGCCAGCAGCCGGTTTTCTTTAAGGGCCTCGAACACCGGGGAGCTGTTTTTT. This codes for CASSRFSLRASNTGELFF.

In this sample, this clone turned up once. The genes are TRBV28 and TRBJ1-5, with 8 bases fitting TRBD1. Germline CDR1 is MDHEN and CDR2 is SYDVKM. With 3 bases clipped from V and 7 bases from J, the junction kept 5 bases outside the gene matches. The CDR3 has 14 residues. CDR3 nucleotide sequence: TGTGCCAGCAGTTTGGCAGGGGGCAGGCAGCCCCAGCATTTT. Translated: CASSLAGGRQPQHF.

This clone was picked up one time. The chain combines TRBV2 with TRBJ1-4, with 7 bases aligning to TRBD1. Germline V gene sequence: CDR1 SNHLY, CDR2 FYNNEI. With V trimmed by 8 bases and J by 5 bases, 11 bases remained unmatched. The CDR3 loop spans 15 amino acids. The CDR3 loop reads CASCTRGGFNEKLFF. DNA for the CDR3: TGTGCCAGCTGTACTAGAGGGGGCTTCAATGAAAAACTGTTTTTT.

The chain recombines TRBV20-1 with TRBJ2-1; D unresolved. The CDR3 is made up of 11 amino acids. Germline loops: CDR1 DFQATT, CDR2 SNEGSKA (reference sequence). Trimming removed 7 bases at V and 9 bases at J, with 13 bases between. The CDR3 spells CSVSRLSEQFF. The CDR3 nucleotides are TGCAGTGTTTCTCGCCTGAGTGAGCAGTTCTTC.

CDR3 region: CASGASDRGSAGANVLTF. The CDR3 bases are TGTGCTAGTGGTGCCTCGGACAGGGGATCGGCTGGGGCCAACGTCCTGACTTTC. The chain recombines TRBV12-5 with TRBJ2-6; 9 bases align to TRBD1. Trimming took 5 bases from V and 2 from J; bases not matched to a gene: 10. Germline V lookup: CDR1 LGHNT, CDR2 FRNRAP. The CDR3 length is 18 residues.

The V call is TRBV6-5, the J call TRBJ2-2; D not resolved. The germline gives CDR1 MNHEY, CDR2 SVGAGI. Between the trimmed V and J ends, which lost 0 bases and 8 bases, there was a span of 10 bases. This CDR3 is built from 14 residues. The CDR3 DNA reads TGTGCCAGCAGTTACTCCTTCACCAGGGGGGAGCTGTTTTTT. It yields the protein CASSYSFTRGELFF.

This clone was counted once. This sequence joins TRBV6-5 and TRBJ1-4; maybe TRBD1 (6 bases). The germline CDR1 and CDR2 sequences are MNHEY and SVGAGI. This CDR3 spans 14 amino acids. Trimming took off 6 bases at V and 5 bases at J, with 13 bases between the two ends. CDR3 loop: CASRDPGTNEKLFF. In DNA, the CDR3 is TGTGCCAGCAGGGACCCCGGGACAAATGAAAAACTGTTTTTT.

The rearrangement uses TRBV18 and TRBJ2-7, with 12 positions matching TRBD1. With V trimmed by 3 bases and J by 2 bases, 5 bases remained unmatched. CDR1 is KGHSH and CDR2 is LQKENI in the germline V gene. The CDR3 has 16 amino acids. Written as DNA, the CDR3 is TGTGCCAGCTCACCGCCCGGGACAGGGGGCACCTACGAGCAGTACTTC. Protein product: CASSPPGTGGTYEQYF.

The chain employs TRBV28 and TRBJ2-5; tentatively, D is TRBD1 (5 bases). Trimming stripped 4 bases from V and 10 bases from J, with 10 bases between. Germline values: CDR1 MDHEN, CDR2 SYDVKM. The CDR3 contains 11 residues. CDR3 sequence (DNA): TGTGCCAGCAGTTGGTCAGGGCTCCAGTACTTC. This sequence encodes CASSWSGLQYF.

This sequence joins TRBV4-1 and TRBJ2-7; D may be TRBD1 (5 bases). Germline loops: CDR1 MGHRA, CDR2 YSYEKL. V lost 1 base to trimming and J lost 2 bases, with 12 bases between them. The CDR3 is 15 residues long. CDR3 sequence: CASSQGWGKTYEQYF. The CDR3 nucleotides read TGCGCCAGCAGCCAAGGGTGGGGCAAGACCTACGAGCAGTACTTC.

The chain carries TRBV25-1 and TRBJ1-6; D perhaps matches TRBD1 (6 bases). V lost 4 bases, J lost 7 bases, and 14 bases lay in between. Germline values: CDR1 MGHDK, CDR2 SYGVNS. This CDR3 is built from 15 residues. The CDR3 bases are TGTGCCAGCAGTGGAACCAGGGGTGTGAATTCACCCCTCCACTTT. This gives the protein CASSGTRGVNSPLHF.

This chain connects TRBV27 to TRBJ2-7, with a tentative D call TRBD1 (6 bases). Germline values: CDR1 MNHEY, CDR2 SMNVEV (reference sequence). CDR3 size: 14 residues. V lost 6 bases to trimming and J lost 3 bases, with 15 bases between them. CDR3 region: CASRPNRDFYEQYF. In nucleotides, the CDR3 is TGTGCCAGCAGGCCCAACAGGGATTTCTACGAGCAGTACTTC.

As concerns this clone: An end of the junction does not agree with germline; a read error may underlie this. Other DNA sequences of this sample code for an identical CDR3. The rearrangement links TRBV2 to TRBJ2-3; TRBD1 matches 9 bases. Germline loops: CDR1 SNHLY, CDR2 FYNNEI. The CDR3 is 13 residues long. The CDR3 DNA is TGTGCCAGCAGATGGACAGGGGCGGATACGCAGTACTTT. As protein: CASRWTGADTQYF.